This T cell receptor (beta chain) derives from a study of T-cell memory formation after mild COVID-19. About the study: Largely, TCR clusters stayed within a single donor.

This clonotype appeared a few times. Trimming removed 11 bases from V and 6 bases from J, with 11 bases in between. CDR3 length equals 11 residues. Germline loops: CDR1 MGHDK, CDR2 SYGVNS. Libraries for TCRalpha and TCRbeta carried sample barcodes and unique molecular identifiers via 5'RACE. TCRdb re-derived calls from the 5' RACE reads in MiXCR, one entry per CDR3 protein. This table has about 250,000 distinct CDR3 sequences, 15% appearing once. The rearrangement uses TRBV25-1 and TRBJ1-5; tentative D call: TRBD1 (6 bases). The sample was PBMCs or a T cell subset sorted from them (not recorded which). The TCR was taken from an adult woman who had mild COVID-19 (a few samples of this study predate the infection). Cell type and time point are not known. CDR3 sequence (DNA): TGTGCCCGGCTAGGGGGTCAGCCCCAGCATTTT. Protein sequence: CARLGGQPQHF.